Sequencing of this T cell receptor (beta chain) was carried out in a study of cytomegalovirus exposure and HLA in healthy donors. Overall study findings and caveats: The sole available immune exposure information was CMV serostatus. An analysis was carried out at a later point. It showed that HLA-associated TCR beta chains were more clonally expanded than equally common non-associated chains.

Deletions cut 3 bases from V and 7 bases from J, with 16 bases between. The germline V gene has CDR1 KGHSH and CDR2 LQKENI. The length of the CDR3 is 16 residues. To note about this clone: What it recognizes is unknown.

Researchers ran the PCR with 60 Vbeta and 13 Jbeta primers. Clones were read by immunoSEQ multiplex PCR, and TCRdb kept only the in-frame ones, dropping some. The table has around 120,000 clones, roughly 80% seen once. The origin of this receptor is a female donor in good health and CMV-seropositive. The chain couples TRBV18 to TRBJ1-6, with a tentative D call TRBD1 (6 bases). The sample was PBMCs. The CDR3 sequence is CASSPLAAGVNSPLHF. The CDR3 bases are TGTGCCAGCTCACCTCTAGCGGCAGGGGTGAATTCACCCCTCCACTTT.